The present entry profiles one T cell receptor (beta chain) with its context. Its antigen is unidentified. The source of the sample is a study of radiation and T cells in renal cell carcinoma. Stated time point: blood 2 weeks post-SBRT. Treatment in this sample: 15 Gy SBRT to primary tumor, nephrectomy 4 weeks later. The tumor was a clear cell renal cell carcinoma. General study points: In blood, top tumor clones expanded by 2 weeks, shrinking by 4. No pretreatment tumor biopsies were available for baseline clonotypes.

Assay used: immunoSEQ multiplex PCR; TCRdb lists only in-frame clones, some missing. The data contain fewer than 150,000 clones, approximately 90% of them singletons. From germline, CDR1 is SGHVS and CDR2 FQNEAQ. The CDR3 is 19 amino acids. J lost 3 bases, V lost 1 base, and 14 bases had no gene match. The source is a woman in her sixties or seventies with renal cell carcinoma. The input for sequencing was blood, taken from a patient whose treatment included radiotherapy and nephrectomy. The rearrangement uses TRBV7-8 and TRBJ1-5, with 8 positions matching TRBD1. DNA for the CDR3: TGTGCCAGCAGCTTAGGGAGATTTTCAGGGGGCTTCTCCAATCAGCCCCAGCATTTT. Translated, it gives CASSLGRFSGGFSNQPQHF.